The sequence of this T cell receptor beta chain was determined in a study of patients and donors after allogeneic stem cell transplantation. MiXCR, applied by TCRdb to the RT-PCR reads, yields one record per CDR3 protein. The sample consists of roughly 940,000 distinct CDR3 sequences, about a sixth of them appearing once. CDR3 length: 15 amino acids. Germline V gene sequence: CDR1 SGDLS, CDR2 YYNGEE. The V and J ends lost 4 bases and 0 bases, in that order; junction bases with no gene match: 4. The sample was blood, either unsorted or a sorted T cell fraction (not recorded which). The chain recombines TRBV9 with TRBJ1-5, with TRBD1 matching 7 bases. This sequence originates from a human donor who was either an allogeneic HSCT recipient or a stem cell or donor lymphocyte infusion donor (not recorded which). It is not recorded whose cells these are; they may come from a transplant donor. This CDR3 reads CASSPGGFSNQPQHF. The DNA for the CDR3 is TGTGCCAGCAGCCCAGGGGGGTTTAGCAATCAGCCCCAGCATTTT.